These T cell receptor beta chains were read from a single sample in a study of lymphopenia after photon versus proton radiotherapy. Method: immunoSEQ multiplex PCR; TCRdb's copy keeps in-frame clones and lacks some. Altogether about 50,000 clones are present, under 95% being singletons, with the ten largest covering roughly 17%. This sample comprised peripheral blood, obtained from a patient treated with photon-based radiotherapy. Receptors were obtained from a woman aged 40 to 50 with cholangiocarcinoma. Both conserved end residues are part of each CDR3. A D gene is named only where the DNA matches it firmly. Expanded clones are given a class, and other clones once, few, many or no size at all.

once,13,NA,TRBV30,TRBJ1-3,CAWGKGAGNTIYF,TGTGCCTGGGGAAAAGGGGCTGGAAACACCATATATTTT
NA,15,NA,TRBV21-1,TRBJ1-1,CASSKWCRGETEAFF,TGTGCCAGCAGCAAATGGTGCAGGGGAGAGACTGAAGCTTTCTTT
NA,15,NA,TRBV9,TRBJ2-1,CASSPRVSSYNEQFF,TGTGCCAGCAGCCCAAGAGTTAGCTCCTACAATGAGCAGTTCTTC
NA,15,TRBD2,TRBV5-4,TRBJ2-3,CASSLLAVPYNTQYF,TGTGCCAGCAGCTTACTAGCGGTTCCATATAATACGCAGTATTTT
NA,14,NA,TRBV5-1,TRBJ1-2,CASSLEGGDYGYTF,TGCGCCAGCAGCTTAGAGGGGGGCGACTATGGCTACACCTTC
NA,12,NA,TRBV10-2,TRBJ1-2,CASSKDNYGYTF,TGCGCCAGCAGTAAGGATAACTATGGCTACACCTTC
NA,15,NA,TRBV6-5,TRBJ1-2,CASSFLQGPVYGYTF,TGTGCCAGCAGTTTCCTACAGGGACCGGTCTATGGCTACACCTTC
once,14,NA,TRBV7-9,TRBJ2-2,CASSLEVYTGELFF,TGTGCCAGCAGCTTAGAGGTCTACACCGGGGAGCTGTTTTTT
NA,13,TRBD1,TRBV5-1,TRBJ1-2,CASSLTGGDGYTF,TGCGCCAGCAGCTTGACAGGGGGCGACGGCTACACCTTC
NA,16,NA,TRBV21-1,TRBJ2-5,CASSKDFSGIKETQYF,TGTGCCAGCAGCAAAGATTTTTCGGGGATAAAAGAGACCCAGTACTTC
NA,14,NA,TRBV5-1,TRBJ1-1,CASSLGMMNTEAFF,TGCGCCAGCAGCTTGGGAATGATGAACACTGAAGCTTTCTTT
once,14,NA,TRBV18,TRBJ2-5,CASSPPARGETQYF,TGTGCCAGCTCACCACCGGCACGCGGAGAGACCCAGTACTTC
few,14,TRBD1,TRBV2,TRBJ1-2,CASSFGTGNYGYTF,TGTGCCAGCAGTTTCGGGACAGGGAACTATGGCTACACCTTC
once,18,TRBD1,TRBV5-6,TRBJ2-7,CASSLRQDRGPLSYEQYF,TGTGCCAGCAGCTTGCGGCAGGACAGGGGACCACTCTCCTACGAGCAGTACTTC
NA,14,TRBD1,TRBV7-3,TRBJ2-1,CASSPTQGAREQFF,TGTGCCAGCAGCCCGACTCAGGGGGCACGAGAGCAGTTCTTC
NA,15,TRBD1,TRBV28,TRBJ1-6,CASSNGQGSNSPLHF,TGTGCCAGCAGCAACGGACAGGGGAGTAATTCACCCCTCCACTTT
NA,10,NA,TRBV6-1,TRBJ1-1,CASKNAEAFF,TGTGCCAGCAAAAATGCCGAAGCTTTCTTT
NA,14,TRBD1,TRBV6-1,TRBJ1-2,CASEGAYRGYGYTF,TGTGCCAGCGAGGGAGCCTACAGGGGATATGGCTACACCTTC
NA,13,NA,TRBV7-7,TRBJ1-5,CASSLGLNQPQHF,TGTGCTAGCAGCTTAGGGCTGAATCAGCCCCAGCATTTT
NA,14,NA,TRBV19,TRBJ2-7,CASSIEGGIYEQYF,TGTGCCAGTAGTATAGAAGGGGGGATCTACGAGCAGTACTTC
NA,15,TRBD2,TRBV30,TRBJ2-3,CAWSGLAGVTDTQYF,TGTGCCTGGAGCGGACTAGCGGGGGTCACAGATACGCAGTATTTT
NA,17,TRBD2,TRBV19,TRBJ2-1,CASKRTSGRRTYNEQFF,TGTGCCAGTAAAAGGACTAGCGGGAGAAGGACCTACAATGAGCAGTTCTTC
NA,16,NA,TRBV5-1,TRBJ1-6,CASSLEVSQRNSPLHF,TGCGCCAGCAGCTTGGAAGTTAGTCAGAGAAATTCACCCCTCCACTTT
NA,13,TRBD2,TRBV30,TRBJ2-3,CAWSAGGVRGQYF,TGTGCCTGGAGTGCCGGGGGGGTCAGGGGGCAGTATTTT
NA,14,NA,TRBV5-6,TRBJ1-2,CASSFQGSASGYTF,TGTGCCAGCAGCTTCCAGGGCAGCGCCTCTGGCTACACCTTC
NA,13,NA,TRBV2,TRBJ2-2,CASKLRDSGELFF,TGTGCCAGCAAACTCCGGGACTCCGGGGAGCTGTTTTTT
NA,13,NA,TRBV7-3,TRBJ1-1,CASSVAENTEAFF,TGTGCCAGCAGCGTGGCAGAGAACACTGAAGCTTTCTTT
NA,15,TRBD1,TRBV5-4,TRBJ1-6,CATGRRDRTNSPLHF,TGTGCCACCGGCCGACGGGACAGGACAAATTCACCCCTCCACTTT